This T cell receptor (beta chain) was identified during a study of T cell responses to AZD1222 COVID-19 vaccine. This clone came up once. V lost 4 bases, J lost 3 bases, and 15 bases lay in between. Germline lookup yields CDR1 LNHNV and CDR2 YYDKDF (reference sequence). This CDR3 contains 15 residues. Measured with immunoSEQ multiplex PCR; TCRdb has only the in-frame clones, and not every one. Altogether some 130,000 clones are present, more than 85% being singletons, with the ten largest covering 0.9% to 0.95%. The specimen comprised peripheral blood, sampled on day 0 of AZD1222 vaccination. The chain is built from TRBV15 and TRBJ1-2, with D perhaps TRBD1 (6 bases). This TCR derives from an adult in good health. The CDR3 reads CATSTSLGGYYGYTF. CDR3 DNA sequence: TGTGCCACCAGCACATCCCTAGGGGGGTACTATGGCTACACCTTC.